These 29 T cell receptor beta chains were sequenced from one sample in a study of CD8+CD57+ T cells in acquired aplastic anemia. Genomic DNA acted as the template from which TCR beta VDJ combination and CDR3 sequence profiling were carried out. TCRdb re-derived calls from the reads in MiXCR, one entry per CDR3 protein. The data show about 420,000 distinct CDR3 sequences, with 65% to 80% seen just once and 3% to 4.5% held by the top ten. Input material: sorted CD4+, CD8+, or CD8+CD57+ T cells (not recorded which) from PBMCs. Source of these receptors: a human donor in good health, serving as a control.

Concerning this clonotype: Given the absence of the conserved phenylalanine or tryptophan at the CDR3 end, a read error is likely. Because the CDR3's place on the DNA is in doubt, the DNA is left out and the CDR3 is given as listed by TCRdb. The CDR3 protein is CASSLWGGVWHH. The rearrangement uses TRBV7-9 and TRBJ2-5; the table's D call, TRBD1, was not checked against the DNA. Germline CDR1 and CDR2: SEHNR and FQNEAQ (reference sequence). The CDR3 is 12 amino acids long, termini counted.

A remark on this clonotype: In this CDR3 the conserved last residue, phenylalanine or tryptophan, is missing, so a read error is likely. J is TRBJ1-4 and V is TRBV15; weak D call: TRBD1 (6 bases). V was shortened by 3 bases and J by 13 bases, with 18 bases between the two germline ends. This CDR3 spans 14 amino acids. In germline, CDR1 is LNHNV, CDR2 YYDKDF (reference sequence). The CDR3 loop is CATSSGTYNEPLFS. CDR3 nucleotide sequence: TGTGCCACCAGCAGCGGGACATATAATGAACCACTGTTTTCT.

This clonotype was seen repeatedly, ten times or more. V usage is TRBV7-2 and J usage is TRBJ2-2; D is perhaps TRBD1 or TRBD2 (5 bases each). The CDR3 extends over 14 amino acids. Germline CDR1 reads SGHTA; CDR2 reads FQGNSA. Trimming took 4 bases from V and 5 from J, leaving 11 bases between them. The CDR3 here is CASSSGRETGELFF. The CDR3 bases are TGTGCCAGCAGCTCGGGACGTGAAACCGGGGAGCTGTTTTTT.

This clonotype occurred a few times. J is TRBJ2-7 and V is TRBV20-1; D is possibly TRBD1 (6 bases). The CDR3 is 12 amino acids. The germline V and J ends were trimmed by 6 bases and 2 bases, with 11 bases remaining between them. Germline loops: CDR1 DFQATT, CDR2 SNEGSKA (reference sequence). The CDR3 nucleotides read TGCAGTGCCCCTGACAGGACCTACGAGCAGTACTTC. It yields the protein CSAPDRTYEQYF.

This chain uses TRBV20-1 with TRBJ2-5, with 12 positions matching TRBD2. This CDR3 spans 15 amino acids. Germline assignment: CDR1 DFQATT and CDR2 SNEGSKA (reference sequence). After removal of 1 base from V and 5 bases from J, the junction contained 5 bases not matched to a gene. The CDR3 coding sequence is TGCAGTGCTAGAGGCGGACTAGCGGGGTGGGAGACCCAGTACTTC. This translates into CSARGGLAGWETQYF.

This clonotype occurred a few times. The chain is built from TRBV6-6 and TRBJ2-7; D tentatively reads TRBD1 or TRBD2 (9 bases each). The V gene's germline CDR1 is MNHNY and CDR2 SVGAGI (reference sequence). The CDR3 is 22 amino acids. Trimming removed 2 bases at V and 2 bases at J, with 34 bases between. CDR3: CASSYRDRVTQLAGGGAYEQYF. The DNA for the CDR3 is TGTGCCAGCAGTTACCGGGACAGGGTGACGCAACTAGCTGGCGGGGGGGCCTACGAGCAGTACTTC.

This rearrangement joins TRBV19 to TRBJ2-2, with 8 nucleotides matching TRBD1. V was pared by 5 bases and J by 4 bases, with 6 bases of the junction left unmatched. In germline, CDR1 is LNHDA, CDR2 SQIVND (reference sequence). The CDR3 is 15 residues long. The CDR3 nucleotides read TGTGCCAGTAGTGTCGACAGGGGTTCCACCGGGGAGCTGTTTTTT. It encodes CASSVDRGSTGELFF.

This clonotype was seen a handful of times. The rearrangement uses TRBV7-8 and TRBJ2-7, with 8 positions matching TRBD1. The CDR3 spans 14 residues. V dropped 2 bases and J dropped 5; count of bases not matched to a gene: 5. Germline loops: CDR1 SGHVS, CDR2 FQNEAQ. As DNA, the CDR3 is TGTGCCAGCAGCTTACAGGGGGCGTCCAACGAGCAGTACTTC. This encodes CASSLQGASNEQYF.

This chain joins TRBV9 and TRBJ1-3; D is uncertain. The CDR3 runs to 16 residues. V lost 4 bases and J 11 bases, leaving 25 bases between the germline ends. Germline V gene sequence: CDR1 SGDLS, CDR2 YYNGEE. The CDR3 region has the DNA TGTGCCAGCAGCTCCCACGGGGAACTGAACTACGAGCCCATATATTTT. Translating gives CASSSHGELNYEPIYF.

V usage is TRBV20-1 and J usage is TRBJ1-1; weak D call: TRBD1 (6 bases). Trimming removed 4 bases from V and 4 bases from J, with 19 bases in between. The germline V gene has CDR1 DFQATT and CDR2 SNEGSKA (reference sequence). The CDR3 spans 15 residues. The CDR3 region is CSATDSGQLSTEAFF. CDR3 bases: TGCAGTGCTACGGACTCTGGACAGTTAAGCACTGAAGCTTTCTTT.

The CDR3 DNA reads as TGTGCCAGCAGTAACTACAATGAGCAGTTCTTC. Its translation: CASSNYNEQFF. The rearrangement links TRBV12-3 or TRBV12-4 to TRBJ2-1; no reliable D call. This CDR3 spans 11 amino acids. V was cut by 5 bases and J by 3 bases, with 2 bases left in between.

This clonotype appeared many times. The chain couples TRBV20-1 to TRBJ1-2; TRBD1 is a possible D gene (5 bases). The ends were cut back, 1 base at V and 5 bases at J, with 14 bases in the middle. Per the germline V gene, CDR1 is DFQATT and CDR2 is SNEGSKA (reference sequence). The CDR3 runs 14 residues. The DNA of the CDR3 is TGCAGTGCTAGAGCTGGGGGGGACCTTTATGGCTACACCTTC. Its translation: CSARAGGDLYGYTF.

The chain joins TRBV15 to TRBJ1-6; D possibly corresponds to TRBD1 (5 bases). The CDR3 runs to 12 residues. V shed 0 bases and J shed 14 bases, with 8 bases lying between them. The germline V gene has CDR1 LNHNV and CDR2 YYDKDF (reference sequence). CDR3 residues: CATSREGPTLHF. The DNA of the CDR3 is TGTGCCACCAGCAGAGAGGGGCCCACCCTCCACTTT.

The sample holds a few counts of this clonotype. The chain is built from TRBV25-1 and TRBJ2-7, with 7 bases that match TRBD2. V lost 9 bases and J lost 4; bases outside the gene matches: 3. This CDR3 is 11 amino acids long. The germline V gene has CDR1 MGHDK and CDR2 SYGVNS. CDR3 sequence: CARLAPYEQYF. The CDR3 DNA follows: TGTGCCAGACTAGCGCCGTACGAGCAGTACTTC.

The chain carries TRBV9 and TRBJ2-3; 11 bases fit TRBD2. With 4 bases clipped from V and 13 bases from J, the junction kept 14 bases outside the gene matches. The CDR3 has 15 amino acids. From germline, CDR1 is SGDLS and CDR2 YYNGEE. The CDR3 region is CASSPVAGGVVKKYF. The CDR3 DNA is TGTGCCAGCAGCCCCGTAGCGGGGGGGGTTGTGAAGAAGTATTTT.

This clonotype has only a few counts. The CDR3 region has the DNA TGTGCCAGTAGTGTGCTGGACACTGAAGCTTTCTTT. Protein sequence: CASSVLDTEAFF. V and J are TRBV19 and TRBJ1-1; unclear D gene. CDR3 length: 12 residues. Trimming pared 5 bases from V and 3 bases from J, leaving 7 bases between. Germline V gene sequence: CDR1 LNHDA, CDR2 SQIVND (reference sequence).

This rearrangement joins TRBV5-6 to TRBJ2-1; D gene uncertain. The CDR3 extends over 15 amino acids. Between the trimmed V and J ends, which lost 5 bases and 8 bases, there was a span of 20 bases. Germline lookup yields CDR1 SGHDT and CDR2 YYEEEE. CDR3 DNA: TGTGCCAGCAGTCCTTACACGAGTTCTGGGGATGAGCAGTTCTTC. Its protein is CASSPYTSSGDEQFF.

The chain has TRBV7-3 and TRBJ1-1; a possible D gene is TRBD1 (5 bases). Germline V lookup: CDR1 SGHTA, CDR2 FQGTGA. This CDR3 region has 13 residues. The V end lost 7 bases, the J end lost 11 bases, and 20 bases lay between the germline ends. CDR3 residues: CASTWDWRGYAFF. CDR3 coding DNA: TGTGCCAGCACCTGGGATTGGAGGGGTTATGCTTTCTTT.

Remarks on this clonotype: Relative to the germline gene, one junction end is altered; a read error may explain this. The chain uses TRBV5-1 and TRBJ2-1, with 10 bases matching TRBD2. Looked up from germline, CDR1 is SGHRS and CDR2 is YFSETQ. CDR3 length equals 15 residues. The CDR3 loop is CASSLASGGRNEQFF. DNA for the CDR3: TGTGCCAGCAGCTTAGCTAGCGGGGGACGCAATGAGCAGTTCTTC.

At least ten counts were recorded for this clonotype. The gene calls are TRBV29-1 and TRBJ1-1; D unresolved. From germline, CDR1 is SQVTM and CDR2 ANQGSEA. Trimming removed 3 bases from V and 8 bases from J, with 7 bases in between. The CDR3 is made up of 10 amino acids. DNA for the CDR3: TGCAGCGTTGAGTCTGGAGAAGCTTTCTTT. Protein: CSVESGEAFF.

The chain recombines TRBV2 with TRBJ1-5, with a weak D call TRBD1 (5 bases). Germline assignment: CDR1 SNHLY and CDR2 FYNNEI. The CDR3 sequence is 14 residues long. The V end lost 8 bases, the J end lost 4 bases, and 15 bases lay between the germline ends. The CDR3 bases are TGTGCCAGCGGGGTCACGACAGATAATCAGCCCCAGCATTTT. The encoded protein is CASGVTTDNQPQHF.

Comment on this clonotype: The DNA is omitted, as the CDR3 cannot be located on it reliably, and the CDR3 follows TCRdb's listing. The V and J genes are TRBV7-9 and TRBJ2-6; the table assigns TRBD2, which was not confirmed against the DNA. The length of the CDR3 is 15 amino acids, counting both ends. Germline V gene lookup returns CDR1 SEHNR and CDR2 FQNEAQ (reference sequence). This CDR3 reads CASTERGPGTSGLTF.

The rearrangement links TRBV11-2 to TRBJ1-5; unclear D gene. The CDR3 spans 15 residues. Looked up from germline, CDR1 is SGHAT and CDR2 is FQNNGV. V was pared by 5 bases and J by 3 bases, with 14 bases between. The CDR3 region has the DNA TGTGCCAGCAGCGAAGCGCTAAGGGTCAATCAGCCCCAGCATTTT. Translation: CASSEALRVNQPQHF.

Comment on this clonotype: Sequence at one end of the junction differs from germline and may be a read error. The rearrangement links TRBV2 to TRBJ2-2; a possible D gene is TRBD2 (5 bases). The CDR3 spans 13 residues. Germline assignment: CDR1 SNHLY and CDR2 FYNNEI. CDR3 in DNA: TGTGCCAGCAGTGAATCAGGCACCGGGGAGCTGTTCTTT. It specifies CASSESGTGELFF.

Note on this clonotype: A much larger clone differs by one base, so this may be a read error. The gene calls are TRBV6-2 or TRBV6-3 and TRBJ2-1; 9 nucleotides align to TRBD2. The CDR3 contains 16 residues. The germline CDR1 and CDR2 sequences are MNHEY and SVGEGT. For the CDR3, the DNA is TGTGCCAGCAGTTACTCGGGCGGGGGGGCCTACAATGGGCAGTTCTTC. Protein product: CASSYSGGGAYNGQFF.

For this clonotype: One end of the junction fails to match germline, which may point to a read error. The CDR3 bases are TGCGCCAGTAGTATACAAGGGACAGGGGGCCACGAGCAGTACTTC. Protein product: CASSIQGTGGHEQYF. The chain couples TRBV19 to TRBJ2-7; 12 bases match TRBD1. This CDR3 is 15 amino acids long. Germline V lookup: CDR1 LNHDA, CDR2 SQIVND (reference sequence).

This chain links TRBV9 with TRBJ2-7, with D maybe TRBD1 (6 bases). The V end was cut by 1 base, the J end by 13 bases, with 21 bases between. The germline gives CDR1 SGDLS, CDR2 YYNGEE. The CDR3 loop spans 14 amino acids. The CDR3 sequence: CASSVSRDTEAFYF. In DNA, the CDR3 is TGTGCCAGCAGCGTAAGCCGGGACACTGAAGCTTTCTACTTC.

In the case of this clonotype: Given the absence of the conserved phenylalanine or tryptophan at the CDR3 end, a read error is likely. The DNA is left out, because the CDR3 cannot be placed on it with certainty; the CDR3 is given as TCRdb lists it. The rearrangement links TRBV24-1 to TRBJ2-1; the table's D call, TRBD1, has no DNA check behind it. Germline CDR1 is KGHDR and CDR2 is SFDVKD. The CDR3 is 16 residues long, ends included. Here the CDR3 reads CATSDGQGGGYEQYFV.

The CDR3 region is CSASVTSGDSYNEQFF. CDR3 DNA sequence: TGCAGTGCCAGCGTGACTAGCGGGGACTCCTACAATGAGCAGTTCTTC. The chain recombines TRBV20-1 with TRBJ2-1, with 11 bases identical to TRBD2. The germline V gene has CDR1 DFQATT and CDR2 SNEGSKA (reference sequence). J lost 0 bases, V lost 6 bases, and 7 bases had no gene match. CDR3 length equals 16 residues.